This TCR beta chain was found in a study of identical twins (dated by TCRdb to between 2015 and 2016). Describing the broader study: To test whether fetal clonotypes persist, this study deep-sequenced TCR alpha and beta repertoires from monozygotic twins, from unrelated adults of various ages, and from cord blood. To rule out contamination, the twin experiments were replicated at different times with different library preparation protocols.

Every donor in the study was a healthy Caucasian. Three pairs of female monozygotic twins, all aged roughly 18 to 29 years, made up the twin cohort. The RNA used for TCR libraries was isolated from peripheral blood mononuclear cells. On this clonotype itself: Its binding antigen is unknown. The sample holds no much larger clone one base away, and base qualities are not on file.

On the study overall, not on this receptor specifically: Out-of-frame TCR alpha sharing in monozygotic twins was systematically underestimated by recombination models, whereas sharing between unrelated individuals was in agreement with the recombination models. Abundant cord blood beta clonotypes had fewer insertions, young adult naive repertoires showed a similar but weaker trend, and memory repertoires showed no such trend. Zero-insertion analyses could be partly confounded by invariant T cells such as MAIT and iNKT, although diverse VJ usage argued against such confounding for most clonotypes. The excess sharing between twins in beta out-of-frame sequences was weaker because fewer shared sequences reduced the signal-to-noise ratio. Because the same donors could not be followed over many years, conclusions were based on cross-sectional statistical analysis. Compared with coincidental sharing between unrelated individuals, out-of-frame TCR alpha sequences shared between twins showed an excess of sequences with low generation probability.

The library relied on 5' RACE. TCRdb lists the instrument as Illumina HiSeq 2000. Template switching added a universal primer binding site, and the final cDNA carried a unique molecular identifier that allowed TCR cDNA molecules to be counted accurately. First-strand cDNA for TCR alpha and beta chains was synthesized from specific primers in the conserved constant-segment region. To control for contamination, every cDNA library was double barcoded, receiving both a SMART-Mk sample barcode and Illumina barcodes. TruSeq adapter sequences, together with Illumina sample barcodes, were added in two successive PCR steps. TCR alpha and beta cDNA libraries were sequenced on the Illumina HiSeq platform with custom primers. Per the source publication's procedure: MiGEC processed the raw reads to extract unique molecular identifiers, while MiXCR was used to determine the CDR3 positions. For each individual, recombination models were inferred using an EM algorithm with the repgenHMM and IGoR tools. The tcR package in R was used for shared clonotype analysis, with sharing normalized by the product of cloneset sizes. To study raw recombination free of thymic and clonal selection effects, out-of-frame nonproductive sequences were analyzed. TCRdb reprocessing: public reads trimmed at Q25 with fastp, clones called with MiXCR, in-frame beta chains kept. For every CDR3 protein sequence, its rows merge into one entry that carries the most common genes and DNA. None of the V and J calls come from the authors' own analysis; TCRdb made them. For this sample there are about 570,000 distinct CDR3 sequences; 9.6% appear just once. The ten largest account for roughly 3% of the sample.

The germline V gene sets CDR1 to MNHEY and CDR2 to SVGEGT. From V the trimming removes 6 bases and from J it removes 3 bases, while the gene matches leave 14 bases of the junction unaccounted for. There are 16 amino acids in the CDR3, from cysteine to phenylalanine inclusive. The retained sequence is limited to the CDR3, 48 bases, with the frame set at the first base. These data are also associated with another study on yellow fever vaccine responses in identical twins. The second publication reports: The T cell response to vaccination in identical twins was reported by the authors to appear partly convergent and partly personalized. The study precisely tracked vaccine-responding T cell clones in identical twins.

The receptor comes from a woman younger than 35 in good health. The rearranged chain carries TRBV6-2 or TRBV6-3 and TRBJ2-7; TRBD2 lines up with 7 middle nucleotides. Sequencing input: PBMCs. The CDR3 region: CASRGLGRGSHYEQYF. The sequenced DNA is TGTGCCAGCAGGGGATTGGGTCGCGGGAGCCACTACGAGCAGTACTTC.